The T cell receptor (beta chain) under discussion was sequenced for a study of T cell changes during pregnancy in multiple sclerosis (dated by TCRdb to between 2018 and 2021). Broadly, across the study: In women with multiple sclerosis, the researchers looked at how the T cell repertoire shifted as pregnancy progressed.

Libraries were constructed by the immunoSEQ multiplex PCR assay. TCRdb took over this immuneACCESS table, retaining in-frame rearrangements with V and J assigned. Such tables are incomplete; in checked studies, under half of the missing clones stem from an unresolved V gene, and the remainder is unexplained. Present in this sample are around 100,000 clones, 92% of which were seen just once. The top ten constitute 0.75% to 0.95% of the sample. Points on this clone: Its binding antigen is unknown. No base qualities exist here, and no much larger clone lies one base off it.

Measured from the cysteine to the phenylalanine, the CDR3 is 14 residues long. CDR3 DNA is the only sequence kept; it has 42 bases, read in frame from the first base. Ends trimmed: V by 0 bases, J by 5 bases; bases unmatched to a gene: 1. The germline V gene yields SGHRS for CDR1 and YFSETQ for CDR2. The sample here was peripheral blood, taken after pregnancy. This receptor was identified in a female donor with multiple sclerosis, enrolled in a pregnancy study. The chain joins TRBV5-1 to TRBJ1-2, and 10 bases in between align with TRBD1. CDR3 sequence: CASSLGDRGYGYTF. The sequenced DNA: TGCGCCAGCAGCTTGGGGGACAGGGGTTATGGCTACACCTTC. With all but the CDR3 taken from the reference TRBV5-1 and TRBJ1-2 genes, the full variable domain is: KAGVTQTPRYLIKTRGQQVTLSCSPISGHRSVSWYQQTPGQGLQFLFEYFSETQRNKGNFPGRFSGRQFSNSRSEMNVSTLELGDSALYLCASSLGDRGYGYTFGSGTRLTVV.